Each of the 27 T cell receptor beta chains below was sequenced from the same sample in a study of early T cells in non-severe SARS-CoV-2 infection. TCRdb re-called the 5' RACE reads with MiXCR, one entry per CDR3 protein. The data show some 46,000 distinct CDR3 sequences, around 6.3% seen once. The sample in question was whole blood, obtained at baseline. These TCRs come from an adult who was a healthcare worker with PCR-confirmed SARS-CoV-2 infection or an uninfected control (not recorded which).

This chain links TRBV11-2 with TRBJ1-2; 7 bases agree with TRBD1. V shed 6 bases, J shed 3 bases, and the junction held 7 bases outside the gene matches. Germline assignment: CDR1 SGHAT and CDR2 FQNNGV. This CDR3 region has 14 residues. The CDR3 protein is CASSPAGGDYGYTF. CDR3 bases: TGTGCCAGCAGTCCCGCAGGGGGTGACTATGGCTACACCTTC.

This clonotype was recorded many times. V and J are TRBV6-5 and TRBJ1-2; D may be TRBD1 (5 bases). The CDR3 contains 19 residues. Deletions cut 0 bases from V and 5 bases from J, with 25 bases between. The germline gives CDR1 MNHEY, CDR2 SVGAGI. The CDR3 is CASSYSLPGTGTPQYGYTF. In DNA, the CDR3 is TGTGCCAGCAGTTACTCTCTTCCTGGGACCGGGACCCCCCAATATGGCTACACCTTC.

The V and J genes are TRBV5-1 and TRBJ2-3; TRBD1 is a possible D gene (6 bases). The V gene's germline CDR1 is SGHRS and CDR2 YFSETQ. V shed 2 bases and J shed 3 bases, with 19 bases lying between them. The CDR3 totals 17 residues. CDR3 sequence (DNA): TGCGCCAGCAGCTTTCGGTGGGTGGGGGCGAGTACAGATACGCAGTATTTT. Its translation: CASSFRWVGASTDTQYF.

This clonotype showed up just a few times. The genes are TRBV11-2 and TRBJ2-5; no reliable D call. The CDR3 loop spans 18 amino acids. Trimming took 4 bases from V and 4 from J, leaving 25 bases between them. The germline V gene has CDR1 SGHAT and CDR2 FQNNGV. CDR3 coding DNA: TGTGCCAGCAGCTCTGGCCTGCTCCTCGGAGTCGCACGAGAGACCCAGTACTTC. Its translation is CASSSGLLLGVARETQYF. The full variable domain, with the rest looked up from reference TRBV11-2 and TRBJ2-5, is EAGVAQSPRYKIIEKRQSVAFWCNPISGHATLYWYQQILGQGPKLLIQFQNNGVVDDSQLPKDRFSAERLKGVDSTLKIQPAKLEDSAVYLCASSSGLLLGVARETQYFGPGTRLLVL.

V usage is TRBV29-1 and J usage is TRBJ2-6, with TRBD1 identical over 8 bases. CDR1 and CDR2 from the germline V gene are SQVTM and ANQGSEA. Unmatched junction bases numbered 8, after V lost 5 bases and J lost 2 bases. This CDR3 is built from 16 residues. The CDR3 region has the DNA TGCAGCGTTAGACTGGACAGGGCTACTGGGGCCAACGTCCTGACTTTC. Its protein product is CSVRLDRATGANVLTF.

This clonotype was observed a few times. This chain connects TRBV30 to TRBJ1-1, with D possibly matching TRBD1 (5 bases). CDR1 GTSNPN and CDR2 SVGIG come from the germline V gene (reference sequence). V lost 2 bases and J lost 1, with 17 bases in between. CDR3 length: 16 residues. The chain's CDR3 is CAWSTNPFGANTEAFF. In DNA, the CDR3 is TGTGCCTGGAGTACGAATCCCTTCGGGGCGAACACTGAAGCTTTCTTT. Variable domain in full (rest from reference TRBV30 and TRBJ1-1): SQTIHQWPATLVQPVGSPLSLECTVEGTSNPNLYWYRQAAGRGLQLLFYSVGIGQISSEVPQNLSASRPQDRQFILSSKKLLLSDSGFYLCAWSTNPFGANTEAFFGQGTRLTVV.

This clonotype was observed many times. This chain joins TRBV20-1 and TRBJ2-5; 8 bases line up with TRBD2. The junction had 8 bases not matched to a gene; V was cut back by 3 bases and J by 2 bases. This CDR3 is built from 15 residues. Germline CDR1 is DFQATT and CDR2 is SNEGSKA (reference sequence). CDR3 protein: CSARDLREGQETQYF. The CDR3 bases are TGCAGTGCTAGGGATTTACGGGAGGGTCAAGAGACCCAGTACTTC.

This clonotype has at least ten counts. The chain employs TRBV12-3 or TRBV12-4 and TRBJ1-6; perhaps TRBD1 as D (6 bases). V dropped 10 bases and J dropped 6 bases, with 16 bases sitting between them. This CDR3 is 14 amino acids long. The CDR3 DNA reads as TGTGCCACGGGACGGACAGACTCTAATTCACCCCTCCACTTT. This encodes CATGRTDSNSPLHF.

This clonotype was seen a handful of times. The rearrangement links TRBV11-2 to TRBJ2-5, with D maybe TRBD2 (6 bases). Looked up from germline, CDR1 is SGHAT and CDR2 is FQNNGV. V gave up 5 bases and J gave up 3 bases, with 25 bases separating them. This CDR3 has 18 residues. The CDR3 reads CASSPHPVFPKREETQYF. The CDR3 region has the DNA TGTGCCAGCAGCCCACATCCGGTGTTTCCGAAGCGGGAAGAGACCCAGTACTTC.

This clonotype has at least ten counts. This CDR3 is CASRGGGGLYEQYF. The CDR3 coding sequence is TGTGCCAGCAGGGGAGGGGGGGGCCTATACGAGCAGTACTTC. The chain recombines TRBV27 with TRBJ2-7; TRBD2 might be the D (7 bases). The V and J ends lost 6 bases and 4 bases respectively, with 16 bases between them. The CDR3 is made up of 14 amino acids. Germline V lookup: CDR1 MNHEY, CDR2 SMNVEV (reference sequence).

This clonotype was seen more than once but under ten times. The gene calls are TRBV3-1 and TRBJ2-3, with D tentatively TRBD1 or TRBD2 (5 bases each). Trimming pared 4 bases from V and 2 bases from J, leaving 19 bases between. Germline CDR1 reads LGHDT; CDR2 reads YNNKEL (reference sequence). The CDR3 totals 17 residues. CDR3 nucleotides: TGTGCCAGCAGCCGAATCCTTCTAGCTGGGACCACAGATACGCAGTATTTT. Translated, it gives CASSRILLAGTTDTQYF.

This clonotype was observed a handful of times. The J gene is TRBJ2-7, the V gene TRBV5-1; TRBD1 aligns across 9 bases. The length of the CDR3 is 18 residues. V dropped 6 bases and J dropped 5; count of bases not matched to a gene: 21. From germline, CDR1 is SGHRS and CDR2 YFSETQ. CDR3 coding DNA: TGCGCCAGCACCCTCGGGGGTGCCGGGACAGGGTTTCGAGACGAGCAGTACTTC. As protein: CASTLGGAGTGFRDEQYF.

This clonotype appeared a few times. The V call is TRBV4-2, the J call TRBJ2-3; 8 nucleotides agree with TRBD1. The V segment lost 10 bases and the J segment 5 bases; nucleotides outside the gene matches: 8. Germline-derived CDR1 and CDR2 are LGHNA and YNFKEQ. This CDR3 contains 13 residues. The CDR3 coding sequence is TGTGCCACCCTGGACAGGGAAGAAGATACGCAGTATTTT. Protein sequence: CATLDREEDTQYF.

This clonotype was observed at least ten times. The rearrangement uses TRBV18 and TRBJ2-7, with D hard to call. The V gene lost 3 bases and the J gene lost 2 bases, with 8 bases spanning the gap. The germline V gene encodes CDR1 KGHSH and CDR2 LQKENI. The CDR3 has 13 residues. The DNA for the CDR3 is TGTGCCAGCTCACCGGAACCAACCTACGAGCAGTACTTC. Residues: CASSPEPTYEQYF.

This clonotype was counted at least ten times. The rearrangement joins TRBV6-2 or TRBV6-3 to TRBJ1-5; 8 positions agree with TRBD1. V lost 1 base, J lost 3 bases, and 2 bases stayed unmatched. Germline V lookup: CDR1 MNHEY, CDR2 SVGEGT. The CDR3 spans 15 residues. The CDR3 is CASSYLGQVNQPQHF. Here the CDR3 DNA reads TGTGCCAGCAGTTACTTGGGACAGGTCAATCAGCCCCAGCATTTT.

The V and J genes are TRBV3-1 and TRBJ2-1, with D uncertain. Germline V gene data show CDR1 as LGHDT and CDR2 as YNNKEL (reference sequence). The CDR3 totals 13 residues. V lost 2 bases and J 6 bases, leaving 8 bases between the germline ends. CDR3 sequence reads: CASSQKGRNEQFF. For the CDR3, the DNA is TGTGCCAGCAGCCAAAAGGGTCGCAATGAGCAGTTCTTC.

This clonotype was counted many times. The chain has TRBV20-1 and TRBJ2-1; 9 bases map to TRBD2. Trimming removed 3 bases from V and 8 bases from J; junction bases left unmatched: 11. CDR3 length: 15 residues. The germline gives CDR1 DFQATT, CDR2 SNEGSKA (reference sequence). The CDR3, as DNA: TGCAGTGCTAGCCCCGGGACTAGCTTTGAGTATGAGCAGTTCTTC. Translation gives CSASPGTSFEYEQFF.

The sample holds many counts of this clonotype. The chain combines TRBV5-1 with TRBJ2-1, with TRBD1 as a possible D gene (6 bases). CDR1 is SGHRS and CDR2 is YFSETQ in the germline V gene. The V end lost 4 bases, the J end lost 6 bases, and 20 bases lay between the germline ends. This CDR3 has 16 amino acids. The CDR3 here is CASSPRQVGSANEQFF. CDR3 DNA: TGCGCCAGCAGCCCCAGACAGGTTGGATCTGCCAATGAGCAGTTCTTC.

This clonotype was recorded many times. This chain connects TRBV4-1 to TRBJ2-5, with 11 bases aligning to TRBD2. The germline gives CDR1 MGHRA, CDR2 YSYEKL. CDR3 length: 16 residues. The V segment lost 6 bases and the J segment 5 bases; nucleotides outside the gene matches: 11. The CDR3 sequence: CASSRLAGGTLETQYF. As DNA, the CDR3 is TGCGCCAGCAGTAGGCTAGCGGGAGGTACTTTGGAGACCCAGTACTTC.

This clonotype was seen many times. The chain joins TRBV28 to TRBJ2-3; the match to TRBD2 covers 8 bases. The germline gives CDR1 MDHEN, CDR2 SYDVKM. Germline trimming cut 6 bases from V and 2 bases from J; bases unmatched to any gene: 4. This CDR3 spans 14 amino acids. CDR3 sequence: CASSRGGNTDTQYF. In DNA form, the CDR3 reads TGTGCCAGCAGCCGGGGGGGTAACACAGATACGCAGTATTTT.

This clonotype has more than one count but fewer than ten. V usage is TRBV7-6 and J usage is TRBJ2-1; TRBD2 matches 9 bases. CDR1 and CDR2 (germline): SGHVS, FNYEAQ. This CDR3 is 15 amino acids long. Trimming cost V 5 bases and J 7 bases; bases outside gene matches: 9. DNA of the CDR3: TGTGCCAGCAGCCACATAGCGGGAGTCGAGAATGAGCAGTTCTTC. Protein product: CASSHIAGVENEQFF.

This clonotype came up a few times. This chain links TRBV6-1 with TRBJ1-4; 10 nucleotides match TRBD1. The V gene's germline CDR1 is MNHNS and CDR2 SASEGT. Losses at the gene ends were 6 bases for V and 6 bases for J; bases not matched to a gene: 4. The CDR3 covers 14 residues. CDR3 sequence reads: CASSRTGGDEKLFF. In nucleotides, the CDR3 is TGTGCCAGCAGCCGGACAGGGGGGGATGAAAAACTGTTTTTT.

This clonotype was seen repeatedly, ten times or more. The chain has TRBV20-1 and TRBJ2-1; 8 nucleotides match TRBD2. Trimming at V came to 5 bases and at J to 7 bases, leaving 16 bases not matched to a gene. The CDR3 is 16 residues long. CDR1 and CDR2 (germline): DFQATT, SNEGSKA (reference sequence). CDR3 in DNA: TGCAGTGCTCCTTTGACCGGGACTAGAGGGAAAAATGAGCAGTTCTTC. Translated: CSAPLTGTRGKNEQFF.

In its sample, this clonotype was seen a few times. This chain links TRBV6-1 with TRBJ2-3; the D gene is possibly TRBD2 (5 bases). Germline assignment: CDR1 MNHNS and CDR2 SASEGT. CDR3 size: 14 residues. Trimming left V 7 bases short and J 0 bases short, with 11 bases between. CDR3: CASKSGSSTDTQYF. The DNA of the CDR3 is TGTGCCAGCAAAAGCGGATCTAGCACAGATACGCAGTATTTT.

This clonotype was picked up a small number of times. This CDR3 is CASSVGTRTYNEQFF. In DNA, the CDR3 is TGTGCCAGCAGCGTAGGGACTAGGACCTACAATGAGCAGTTCTTC. The chain carries TRBV9 and TRBJ2-1; 7 bases map to TRBD2. CDR1 and CDR2 (germline): SGDLS, YYNGEE. CDR3 length equals 15 residues. The V and J ends lost 0 bases and 2 bases, in that order; junction bases with no gene match: 2.

The table lists this clonotype with many counts. The rearrangement uses TRBV28 and TRBJ2-1, with TRBD2 matching 9 bases. Germline trimming cut 3 bases from V and 4 bases from J; bases unmatched to any gene: 4. There are 15 residues in the CDR3. Germline assignment: CDR1 MDHEN and CDR2 SYDVKM. CDR3 sequence reads: CASSFSGRSYNEQFF. The CDR3, as DNA: TGTGCCAGCAGTTTTAGCGGGAGAAGTTACAATGAGCAGTTCTTC.

This clonotype turned up a few times. The chain couples TRBV12-3 or TRBV12-4 to TRBJ1-2; TRBD1 matches at 7 bases. This CDR3 is built from 14 residues. The J segment lost 3 bases and the V segment lost 5 bases, leaving 6 bases of the junction unmatched. The CDR3, as DNA: TGTGCCAGCAGTCCCGACAGGGATTACTATGGCTACACCTTC. The encoded protein is CASSPDRDYYGYTF.